These T cell receptor beta chains were read from a single sample in a study of T cells in tuberculosis. Clones were sequenced by immunoSEQ multiplex PCR, and TCRdb holds only the in-frame ones, with some missing. The sample consists of some 40,000 clones, about 96% of them appearing once. Sequencing was done on a sample of PBMCs. All receptors derive from a donor under 30 with latent tuberculosis or without tuberculosis infection. The CDR3 runs from the conserved cysteine through the conserved F or W. The D gene is left open where the match is weak. A clone size is listed for some rows: how often the clone was seen (once, few, many), or a class if it is expanded.

cdr3_nt,cdr3_aa,clone_size,d_call,j_call,v_call
TGTGCCAGCAGCTTCCAAACTAACACTGAAGCTTTCTTT,CASSFQTNTEAFF,NA,NA,TRBJ1-1,TRBV7-8
TGTGCCAGCAGCCCCACAGGGGGGGACACGTTCGAGCAGTACTTC,CASSPTGGDTFEQYF,NA,NA,TRBJ2-7,TRBV5-6
TGTGCCAGCAGTGAATCCCAGGCAGGGGGCAACCCCTACGAGCAGTACTTC,CASSESQAGGNPYEQYF,medium-sized,TRBD1,TRBJ2-7,TRBV25-1
TGTGCCAGTAGCCAGACAGGGGGTAATTCACCCCTCCACTTT,CASSQTGGNSPLHF,NA,TRBD1,TRBJ1-6,TRBV19
TGTGCCACCAGCAGAGATTCGGGGGGTGGACGTTCTTCCACCGGGGAGCTGTTTTTT,CATSRDSGGGRSSTGELFF,NA,TRBD2,TRBJ2-2,TRBV15
TGCGCCAGCAGCTTTTTCGGGACTGAAGCTTTCTTT,CASSFFGTEAFF,NA,NA,TRBJ1-1,TRBV5-1
TGTGCCAGCAGGCAGACAGGGGGCGGATATAGCAATCAGCCCCAGCATTTT,CASRQTGGGYSNQPQHF,NA,TRBD1,TRBJ1-5,TRBV27
TGTGCCAGCAGTTTAATCAGGACAGGGGGCCCCTACAATGAGCAGTTCTTC,CASSLIRTGGPYNEQFF,NA,TRBD1,TRBJ2-1,TRBV28
TGCGCCAGCAGCTATTACCAGGACAGGGGTTTGCGCGAGCAGTACTTC,CASSYYQDRGLREQYF,NA,TRBD1,TRBJ2-7,TRBV10-1
TGTGCCAGCAGCGTAGAAGCTCGCGGTAATTCACCCCTCCACTTT,CASSVEARGNSPLHF,NA,NA,TRBJ1-6,TRBV9
TGTGCCAGCAGCTTGTCAGGGATGGGATCCTACAATGAGCAGTTCTTC,CASSLSGMGSYNEQFF,NA,NA,TRBJ2-1,TRBV5-6
TGTGCCAGCAGCGTAGACACAGGGGGCTCTGGAAACACCATATATTTT,CASSVDTGGSGNTIYF,NA,TRBD1,TRBJ1-3,TRBV9
TGCAGCGTTGAGCGGGGGGCGAACACTGAAGCTTTCTTT,CSVERGANTEAFF,NA,NA,TRBJ1-1,TRBV29-1
TGTGCCAGCAGCGTCAGGTCTAACTATGGCTACACCTTC,CASSVRSNYGYTF,NA,NA,TRBJ1-2,TRBV28
TGTGCCAGCAGCTTAGAGGGGCAAATTGGGGTGACTAATGAAAAACTGTTTTTT,CASSLEGQIGVTNEKLFF,NA,NA,TRBJ1-4,TRBV7-6
TGCGCCAGCAGCCAACCGACAGGGAACACTGAAGCTTTCTTT,CASSQPTGNTEAFF,NA,NA,TRBJ1-1,TRBV4-1
TGTGCCAGTAGTATCGAGGGCTTAGACTATGGCTACACCTTC,CASSIEGLDYGYTF,NA,NA,TRBJ1-2,TRBV19
TGTGCCAGCAGTCGGGGGGACTTCGGTGAGCAGTTCTTC,CASSRGDFGEQFF,NA,TRBD2,TRBJ2-1,TRBV6-4
TGTGCCACTCTGGACAGAGCAAATGAGCAGTTCTTC,CATLDRANEQFF,NA,NA,TRBJ2-1,TRBV19
TGCGCCAGCAGCTTGGTTTTGGGGGGACAGGCAGACACTGAAGCTTTCTTT,CASSLVLGGQADTEAFF,NA,TRBD1,TRBJ1-1,TRBV5-1
TGTGCCAGCAGCCAGTACCCGACGCCTACAGCCTTAGCTAATGAAAAACTGTTTTTT,CASSQYPTPTALANEKLFF,once,NA,TRBJ1-4,TRBV14
TGTGCCAGCAGTCCCACTACTTTAACCTACAATGAGCAGTTCTTC,CASSPTTLTYNEQFF,NA,NA,TRBJ2-1,TRBV28
TGTGCCAGCAGTGAGGGGGGAGGCGGCTACACCTTC,CASSEGGGGYTF,NA,NA,TRBJ1-2,TRBV2
TGTGCCAGTAGTCCGACAACGAGACAGGGGGATATTAACTATGGCTACACCTTC,CASSPTTRQGDINYGYTF,NA,TRBD1,TRBJ1-2,TRBV19
TGTGCCAGCAGTGTCGCACAGGGGTACCGCGAGCAGTACTTC,CASSVAQGYREQYF,NA,TRBD1,TRBJ2-7,TRBV6-1
TGTGCCTGGAGTGTCATAATCGGCAGGGGGGACTACACCTTC,CAWSVIIGRGDYTF,NA,TRBD1,TRBJ1-2,TRBV30